The 2 T cell receptor beta chains reported below all come from one sample, sequenced in a study of CD8 T cells in ankylosing spondylitis. A single record per CDR3 protein comes from TCRdb applying MiXCR to the 5' RACE reads. The sample shows roughly 140,000 distinct CDR3 sequences, approximately 44% of them seen only once. Sequenced input: synovial fluid, either unsorted or a sorted T cell fraction (not recorded which). Receptors were obtained from a male donor with ankylosing spondylitis.

This chain connects TRBV12-3 or TRBV12-4 to TRBJ2-1; D remains ambiguous. The CDR3 sequence is 15 residues long. V was shortened by 6 bases and J by 4 bases, with 16 bases between the two germline ends. This CDR3 is CASSFRVGSYNEQFF. The DNA of the CDR3 is TGTGCCAGCAGCTTCCGCGTAGGATCTTACAATGAGCAGTTCTTC.

This chain uses TRBV10-3 with TRBJ2-7, with 10 bases lining up with TRBD2. This CDR3 region has 13 residues. With 10 bases clipped from V and 4 bases from J, the junction kept 7 bases outside the gene matches. CDR1 is ENHRY, CDR2 SYGVKD, per germline. The CDR3 bases are TGTGCCACCGCCAGCGGGAGGGTGTACGAGCAGTACTTC. Translation: CATASGRVYEQYF.